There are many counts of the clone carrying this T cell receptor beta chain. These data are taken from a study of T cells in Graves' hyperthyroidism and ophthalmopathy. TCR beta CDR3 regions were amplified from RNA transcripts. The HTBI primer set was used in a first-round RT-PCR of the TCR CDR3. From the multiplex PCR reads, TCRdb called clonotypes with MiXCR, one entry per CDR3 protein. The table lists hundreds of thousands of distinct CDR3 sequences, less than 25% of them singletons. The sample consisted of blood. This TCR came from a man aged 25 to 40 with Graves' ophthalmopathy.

The CDR3 DNA reads TGTGCCAGCAGTTTATGGGGGTTGACAGGGATCTTAGGTCAGCCCCAGCATTTT. Translated, it gives CASSLWGLTGILGQPQHF. V is TRBV28 and J is TRBJ1-5, with 7 bases identical to TRBD1. The CDR3 is made up of 18 amino acids. The junction had 14 bases not matched to a gene; V was cut back by 0 bases and J by 6 bases. Germline V gene data show CDR1 as MDHEN and CDR2 as SYDVKM.